A selection of T cell receptor beta chains follows, all from one sample in a study of blood T cell repertoires in COVID-19. Sequencing used immunoSEQ multiplex PCR; TCRdb keeps in-frame clones, though not all of them. The sample has 55,000 to 65,000 clones, around 90% seen once. Source material: peripheral blood. The receptors here all came from a human donor with active COVID-19. The donor label of this sample is uncertain. Both conserved end residues are part of each CDR3. The order of the fields is D gene, clone size, J gene, V gene, CDR3 DNA, CDR3 protein. D genes are given only for firm matches. Rows give clone size only sometimes, using once, few, many, or a class for an expanded clone.

.,.,TRBJ2-2,TRBV19,TGTGCCAGTAGAGATCCAGCGAACACCGGGGAGCTGTTTTTT,CASRDPANTGELFF
TRBD1,.,TRBJ1-2,TRBV5-6,TGTGCCAGCAGCCCGGGACAGTACTATGGCTACACCTTC,CASSPGQYYGYTF
TRBD1,.,TRBJ2-7,TRBV9,TGTGCCAGCAGCGTAGGTGGGACAGGTAACTACGAGCAGTACTTC,CASSVGGTGNYEQYF
.,.,TRBJ2-5,TRBV9,TGTGCCAGCAGCGCGGCCACAGGATTCCAAGAGACCCAGTACTTC,CASSAATGFQETQYF
.,.,TRBJ2-3,TRBV2,TGTGCCAGCCGGACGGGAAATACGCAGTATTTT,CASRTGNTQYF
.,few,TRBJ2-7,TRBV5-1,TGCGCCAGCAGCTTGGGGCGGGGCTGGGAGTACTTC,CASSLGRGWEYF
.,.,TRBJ1-1,TRBV11-3,TGTGCCAGCAGCTTAGACGGTGAAGCTTTCTTT,CASSLDGEAFF
.,.,TRBJ1-3,TRBV7-2,TGTGCCAGCAGCTTAGGGGCCGCGACGAGCTCTGGAAACACCATATATTTT,CASSLGAATSSGNTIYF
.,.,TRBJ1-2,TRBV12-3/TRBV12-4,TGTGCCAGCAGTTTAGGGCAGGGTGGTGGCTACACCTTC,CASSLGQGGGYTF
.,.,TRBJ1-1,TRBV5-1,TGCGCCAGCAGCTTATTAGGGGCGCGGGGGACTGAAGCTTTCTTT,CASSLLGARGTEAFF